Listed below are T cell receptor beta chains from one sample, sequenced in a study of blood T cell repertoires in COVID-19. The table came from immunoSEQ multiplex PCR; TCRdb's copy has only in-frame clones and leaves some out. The repertoire holds a few hundred thousand clones, with 87% as singletons. Sequencing input: PBMCs or T cells enriched from blood (not recorded which). The receptors originated from a man aged 30 to 45 in a cohort exposed to, infected with or recovered from COVID-19 (not recorded which). The CDR3 runs from the conserved cysteine through the conserved F or W. A D gene is named only where the DNA matches it firmly. Not all rows give a size; the values are once, few, many and, for expanded clones, a class.

TRBJ1-5,.,.,TRBV2,13,TGTGCCAGCAGGAAACAGCAAAATCAGCCCCAGCATTTT,CASRKQQNQPQHF
TRBJ1-6,.,.,TRBV5-6,13,TGTGCCAGCAGATGGGGGCGGAGTTCACCCCTCCACTTT,CASRWGRSSPLHF
TRBJ1-4,.,.,TRBV18,15,TGTGCCAGCTCCCCCGGGGGGCAGGGAGAAGAAAAACTGTTTTTT,CASSPGGQGEEKLFF
TRBJ2-1,TRBD2,.,TRBV28,15,TGTGCCAGCAGTTTGGCTAGCGGGACCCACAATGAGCAGTTCTTC,CASSLASGTHNEQFF
TRBJ2-1,TRBD2,.,TRBV5-4,14,TGTGCCAGCAGCTCTAGCGGGAGGGTCAATGAGCAGTTCTTC,CASSSSGRVNEQFF
TRBJ2-3,TRBD1,.,TRBV24-1,16,TGTGCCACCAGTGACCGACAGGGATCGAGCACAGATACGCAGTATTTT,CATSDRQGSSTDTQYF
TRBJ1-3,.,.,TRBV9,14,TGTGCCAGCAGCGTACAGGGTACGACGCACACCATATATTTT,CASSVQGTTHTIYF
TRBJ1-1,.,.,TRBV5-1,12,TGCGCCAGCAGCAGACCCCAGGGGGAAGCTTTCTTT,CASSRPQGEAFF
TRBJ2-1,TRBD2,.,TRBV3-1/TRBV3-2,16,TGTGCCAGCAGCCAAGATTTAGCGGGTTCCTACAATGAGCAGTTCTTC,CASSQDLAGSYNEQFF
TRBJ2-1,TRBD2,.,TRBV3-1/TRBV3-2,16,TGTGCCAGCAGCCCCTTTAGGACGGGAGGGCCCCGAGAGCAGTTCTTC,CASSPFRTGGPREQFF
TRBJ2-3,TRBD2,.,TRBV3-1/TRBV3-2,14,TGTGCCAGCACCTTAGCGGGAGTAACGGATACGCAGTATTTT,CASTLAGVTDTQYF
TRBJ1-1,.,.,TRBV9,16,TGTGTCAGCAGCCCAGAAACCCAGATCCTTGCCACTGAAGCTTTCTTT,CVSSPETQILATEAFF
TRBJ2-7,.,.,TRBV21-1,15,TGTGCCAGCAGCGCGTTCTCCGGGACAGCCTACGAGCAGTACTTC,CASSAFSGTAYEQYF
TRBJ1-5,.,.,TRBV19,13,TGTGCCAGTACATTCTCCCTAAATCAGCCCCAGCATTTT,CASTFSLNQPQHF
TRBJ2-7,.,.,TRBV27,14,TGTGCCAGCAGTTTCCACGGTGTATCCTACGAGCAGTACTTC,CASSFHGVSYEQYF
TRBJ2-1,.,.,TRBV9,13,TGTGCCAGCAGCGTAGCCCTTGAGCATGAGCAGTTCTTC,CASSVALEHEQFF
TRBJ2-1,TRBD2,.,TRBV5-1,14,TGCGCCAGCAGCTCTGGCGGGAGGGCCAATGAGCAGTTCTTC,CASSSGGRANEQFF
TRBJ2-1,.,few,TRBV7-9,14,TGTGCCAGCAGCCGCGGGACTCCGCACAATGAGCAGTTCTTC,CASSRGTPHNEQFF
TRBJ2-7,.,.,TRBV4-1,13,TGCGCCAGCAGCCAAGAGGCGCGGTACGAGCAGTACTTC,CASSQEARYEQYF
TRBJ1-6,.,few,TRBV27,15,TGTGCCAGCAGCCCGTCCCTGGGGGGGAATTCACCCCTCCACTTT,CASSPSLGGNSPLHF
TRBJ2-1,TRBD1,once,TRBV6-2/TRBV6-3,15,TGTGCCAGCAGTTACCCCGGACAGGGCAAGAATGAGCAGTTCTTC,CASSYPGQGKNEQFF
TRBJ1-2,TRBD1,.,TRBV6-5,13,TGTGCCTGCCGGGACAGGGTACTTCATGGCTACACCTTC,CACRDRVLHGYTF
TRBJ1-3,.,.,TRBV3-1/TRBV3-2,18,TGTGCCAGCAGCCAAGATCCCTGGGGAGCGAACTCTGGAAACACCATATATTTT,CASSQDPWGANSGNTIYF
TRBJ2-3,TRBD1,.,TRBV5-1,13,TGCGCCAGCAGCCACAGGGGAGCAGATACGCAGTATTTT,CASSHRGADTQYF
TRBJ2-3,TRBD2,.,TRBV6-2/TRBV6-3,16,TGTGCCAGCAGTGCCCGGACTAGCGGGAGCACAGATACGCAGTATTTT,CASSARTSGSTDTQYF
TRBJ1-1,.,.,TRBV6-2/TRBV6-3,13,TGTGCCAGCAGTAACAGAGTTTACACTGAAGCTTTCTTT,CASSNRVYTEAFF
TRBJ1-3,TRBD1,.,TRBV27,17,TGTGCCAGCAGTCCAACCGGACAGGGGGTAACTGGAAACACCATATATTTT,CASSPTGQGVTGNTIYF
TRBJ2-5,.,.,TRBV3-1/TRBV3-2,18,TGTGCCAGCAGCCGAACTGCTTTTGGGCGGGGAGGACCGAAGACCCAGTACTTC,CASSRTAFGRGGPKTQYF
TRBJ1-5,TRBD1,.,TRBV19,15,TGTGCCAGTAGTATGAAGGACAGGGGGCGGCAGCCCCAGCATTTT,CASSMKDRGRQPQHF
TRBJ2-5,TRBD1,once,TRBV7-2,14,TGTGCCAGCAGACGAAGGACAGGGCCAGAGACCCAGTACTTC,CASRRRTGPETQYF
TRBJ1-6,TRBD1,.,TRBV15,19,TGTGCCACCAGCAGAGATCAGCACCAGGACAGGGGTATTCAGTCACCCCTCCACTTT,CATSRDQHQDRGIQSPLHF
TRBJ2-7,.,.,TRBV12-3/TRBV12-4,13,TGTGCCAGCAGTTTAGCCCTACCCCGGGAGCAGTACTTC,CASSLALPREQYF
TRBJ1-6,.,.,TRBV7-3,14,TGTGCCAGCAGCCTGGACAACAATAATTCACCCCTCCACTTT,CASSLDNNNSPLHF
TRBJ2-1,.,.,TRBV12-3/TRBV12-4,12,TGTGCCAGCAGTTTAAAACGGGGTGAGCAGTTCTTC,CASSLKRGEQFF
TRBJ2-7,.,.,TRBV19,16,TGTGCCAGTAGTATACAGGGGCAGAATCCGATCTACGAGCAGTACTTC,CASSIQGQNPIYEQYF
TRBJ2-1,.,.,TRBV9,12,TGTGCCAGCAGCGTAGACAAAGATGAGCAGTTCTTC,CASSVDKDEQFF
TRBJ1-1,TRBD1,.,TRBV29-1,16,TGCAGCGTTGACAGTCGACAGGGGTTAGTGAACACTGAAGCTTTCTTT,CSVDSRQGLVNTEAFF
TRBJ2-1,.,.,TRBV7-2,13,TGTGCCAGCAGCTCATACCTAGATAATGAGCAGTTCTTC,CASSSYLDNEQFF
TRBJ1-1,TRBD1,.,TRBV11-2,16,TGTGCCAGCAGCCTACGACAGGGGGCTCGGAACACTGAAGCTTTCTTT,CASSLRQGARNTEAFF